Here is one TCR beta chain with its context. Data came from immunoSEQ multiplex PCR; TCRdb stores just in-frame clones and leaves some out. The data hold 70,000 or so clones, with around 92% observed a single time. The sample is drawn from a study of T cell changes during pregnancy in multiple sclerosis. V was pared by 5 bases and J by 3 bases, with 14 bases between. CDR1 SEHNR and CDR2 FQNEAQ come from the germline V gene (reference sequence). CDR3 size: 14 residues. The genes are TRBV7-9 and TRBJ2-7, with D possibly TRBD1 on 7 matching bases. The clonotype was recovered from a female donor in good health, enrolled as a control in a pregnancy study. The starting material was peripheral blood, obtained in the third trimester of pregnancy. This chain's CDR3 is CASSTAGQIYEQYF. In DNA, the CDR3 is TGTGCCAGCAGCACCGCGGGACAGATCTACGAGCAGTACTTC.